This T cell receptor beta chain was sequenced for a study of shared clonotypes between healthy human individuals. About the study: Donors, aged 18 to 49, were a couple of women and three men.

Per the germline V gene, CDR1 is MGHRA and CDR2 is YSYEKL. The germline V and J ends were trimmed by 1 base and 8 bases, with 14 bases remaining between them. The CDR3 has 14 amino acids. The study separated CD4+ cells into CD45RA+ naive and CD45RA-negative memory subsets. Running of the assay took place at deep level. Using immunoSEQ multiplex PCR, the repertoire was profiled, and TCRdb retains in-frame clones only, with some absent. The data contain 1,100,000 or so clones, approximately 78% of them singletons. The chain uses TRBV4-1 and TRBJ1-2; D not certain. This TCR derives from a man younger than 30 in good health. Some clones in this sample may be carry-over from other donors' samples. Sequencing was carried out using memory CD4+ T cells from PBMCs. The subset is: CD45RA-negative fraction. CDR3 sequence (DNA): TGCGCCAGCAGCCAAGTCTCCCGTTTATCGGGCTACACCTTC. This sequence encodes CASSQVSRLSGYTF.